This T cell receptor beta chain was obtained from a study of T cell clonality in common variable immunodeficiency. General study points: Common variable immunodeficiency TCR beta sequences reportedly had fewer deletions and N-nucleotide insertions.

The CDR3 contains 17 residues. Per the germline V gene, CDR1 is LNHDA and CDR2 is SQIVND (reference sequence). V was cut by 4 bases and J by 0 bases, with 18 bases left in between. This clone was counted a few times. What it binds is not known. Read sequence stops 3 residues before the CDR3 end, and the germline J gene provides the missing end. Libraries were prepared by immunoSEQ multiplex PCR; TCRdb keeps only in-frame clonotypes and omits some of them. The table lists roughly 32,000 clones, with no singletons. Sequenced sample: peripheral blood mononuclear cells. The chain carries TRBV19 and TRBJ1-1; D is unresolved. This TCR came from a human donor with common variable immunodeficiency. CDR3: CASSTGISWEMNTEAFF. Partial CDR3 DNA: TGTGCCAGTAGTACGGGGATTTCGTGGGAGATGAACACTGAA. The full variable domain, with the rest looked up from reference TRBV19 and TRBJ1-1, is DGGITQSPKYLFRKEGQNVTLSCEQNLNHDAMYWYRQDPGQGLRLIYYSQIVNDFQKGDIAEGYSVSREKKESFPLTVTSAQKNPTAFYLCASSTGISWEMNTEAFFGQGTRLTVV.